The 25 T cell receptor beta chains below were found in one sample sequenced in a study of OX40 agonist ivuxolimab in advanced cancers. Preparation of the library involved the immunoSEQ multiplex PCR assay. The source is immuneACCESS, and TCRdb retained only in-frame sequences with V and J called. Part of the clones is not carried over; for the studies checked, unresolved V genes explain less than half of this, and the remainder is unexplained. This sample gives about 83,000 clones in total; about 81% of them show up just once. The top ten constitute approximately 2% of the sample. The sample was CD4+ or CD8+ T cells sorted from blood, taken in a trial of the OX40 agonist ivuxolimab. These receptors came from an adult with an advanced solid tumor such as melanoma, head and neck, liver or kidney cancer.

The rearrangement links TRBV29-1 to TRBJ2-1, with unresolved D. Germline CDR1 SQVTM, CDR2 ANQGSEA. The CDR3 runs 14 residues. V lost 0 bases to trimming and J lost 7 bases, with 13 bases between them. As DNA, the CDR3 is TGCAGCGTTGAAGACCTCCTTATTTCAAATGAGCAGTTCTTC. This sequence encodes CSVEDLLISNEQFF.

CDR3 DNA sequence: TGTGCCAGCAGCCAAGGACAAGGAGGTATGGCCCAGCATTTT. This sequence encodes CASSQGQGGMAQHF. This rearrangement joins TRBV14 to TRBJ1-5; the D is unclear. The germline CDR1 and CDR2 sequences are SGHDN and FVKESK. The V end lost 1 base, the J end lost 11 bases, and 15 bases lay between the germline ends. This CDR3 is 14 amino acids long. Filled out from reference TRBV14 and TRBJ1-5, the complete variable domain reads EAGVTQFPSHSVIEKGQTVTLRCDPISGHDNLYWYRRVMGKEIKFLLHFVKESKQDESGMPNNRFLAERTGGTYSTLKVQPAELEDSGVYFCASSQGQGGMAQHFGDGTRLSIL.

V gene TRBV27 combines with J gene TRBJ2-1; a possible D gene is TRBD2 (6 bases). In germline, CDR1 is MNHEY, CDR2 SMNVEV (reference sequence). The V gene lost 8 bases and the J gene lost 0 bases, with 11 bases spanning the gap. The CDR3 runs 14 residues. In DNA form, the CDR3 reads TGTGCCAGCCAGTGGAGGGGCTCCTACAATGAGCAGTTCTTC. Its translation: CASQWRGSYNEQFF.

The chain is built from TRBV4-1 and TRBJ2-1, with D perhaps matching TRBD2 (6 bases). Germline V CDR1 and CDR2: MGHRA, YSYEKL. Between the trimmed V and J ends, which lost 3 bases and 7 bases, there was a span of 19 bases. The length of the CDR3 is 16 residues. This CDR3 is CASSQIGDSAGNEQFF. As DNA, the CDR3 is TGCGCCAGCAGCCAGATAGGGGACTCCGCTGGTAATGAGCAGTTCTTC.

The rearrangement links TRBV5-4 to TRBJ2-2; D uncertain. The V and J ends lost 1 base and 0 bases respectively, with 7 bases between them. Per germline, CDR1 SGHNT and CDR2 YYREEE (reference sequence). This CDR3 region has 15 residues. CDR3 sequence reads: CASSLQSANTGELFF. CDR3 in DNA: TGTGCCAGCAGCTTGCAGAGTGCGAACACCGGGGAGCTGTTTTTT.

CDR3 in amino acids: CASSPRTGREQYF. CDR3 in DNA: TGTGCCAGCAGTCCCCGGACAGGGCGGGAGCAGTACTTC. J is TRBJ2-7 and V is TRBV2; 8 nucleotides align to TRBD1. With 5 bases clipped from V and 7 bases from J, the junction kept 7 bases outside the gene matches. The CDR3 has 13 amino acids. The germline gives CDR1 SNHLY, CDR2 FYNNEI.

CDR3 DNA: TGTGCCAGTAGTCAAGGGACGGTGAACGAAAAACTGTTTTTT. This translates into CASSQGTVNEKLFF. The chain is built from TRBV19 and TRBJ1-4, with D tentatively TRBD1 (5 bases). The CDR3 contains 14 residues. Trimming took off 5 bases at V and 8 bases at J, with 15 bases between the two ends. Per the germline V gene, CDR1 is LNHDA and CDR2 is SQIVND (reference sequence).

J is TRBJ1-6 and V is TRBV30; tentative D call: TRBD1 (6 bases). V shed 0 bases and J shed 3 bases, with 18 bases lying between them. CDR3 size: 18 residues. The germline V gene has CDR1 GTSNPN and CDR2 SVGIG (reference sequence). The CDR3 spells CAWSVSGSGAFYNSPLHF. CDR3 coding DNA: TGTGCCTGGAGTGTATCCGGGTCAGGGGCATTCTATAATTCACCCCTCCACTTT.

The V and J genes are TRBV7-2 and TRBJ1-1; weak D call: TRBD1 (5 bases). V was cut by 3 bases and J by 1 base, with 12 bases left in between. The length of the CDR3 is 15 residues. In germline, CDR1 is SGHTA, CDR2 FQGNSA. CDR3 nucleotides: TGTGCCAGCAGCTTGACAGCAGCTGGGAACACTGAAGCTTTCTTT. Translating it yields CASSLTAAGNTEAFF.

This clone was detected only a few times. One end of the junction does not line up with germline, which may come from a read error. The chain links TRBV7-7 to TRBJ2-5; 8 nucleotides match TRBD2. The CDR3 sequence is 15 residues long. Germline V gene sequence: CDR1 SSHAT, CDR2 FNYEAQ (reference sequence). DNA for the CDR3: TGTGCTAGCAGCTTAGGGGGAACGGGAGGGGAGACCCAGTACTTC. This encodes CASSLGGTGGETQYF.

In this sample, this clone turned up once. V is TRBV7-2 and J is TRBJ2-5; D is uncertain. Germline V CDR1 and CDR2: SGHTA, FQGNSA. There are 14 residues in the CDR3. V lost 2 bases, J lost 4 bases, and 11 bases lay in between. CDR3 sequence: CASSLRRDGETQYF. The CDR3 DNA sequence: TGTGCCAGCAGCTTACGGCGAGACGGAGAGACCCAGTACTTC.

The rearrangement links TRBV25-1 to TRBJ2-7, with unresolved D. This CDR3 comprises 12 residues. Germline values: CDR1 MGHDK, CDR2 SYGVNS. With 4 bases removed from V and 3 bases from J, the gap between germline ends came to 7 bases. The DNA for the CDR3 is TGTGCCAGCAGTGGCCGTAACTACGAGCAGTACTTC. Encoded protein: CASSGRNYEQYF.

The genes are TRBV11-2 and TRBJ1-1; D ambiguous. This CDR3 is built from 16 residues. Between the trimmed V and J ends, which lost 5 bases and 1 base, there was a span of 17 bases. CDR1 and CDR2 (germline): SGHAT, FQNNGV. This CDR3 is CASSPRAGLTNTEAFF. The CDR3 nucleotides read TGTGCCAGCAGCCCCCGAGCAGGACTTACGAACACTGAAGCTTTCTTT.

This chain uses TRBV28 with TRBJ1-1, with 7 positions matching TRBD1. After removal of 8 bases from V and 4 bases from J, the junction contained 10 bases not matched to a gene. The CDR3 contains 14 residues. Looked up from germline, CDR1 is MDHEN and CDR2 is SYDVKM. In nucleotides, the CDR3 is TGTGCCAGCGGTCTTGCAGGGGGAGGCACTGAAGCTTTCTTT. Protein: CASGLAGGGTEAFF.

This clone was seen only once. The gene calls are TRBV7-2 and TRBJ1-1, with a tentative D call TRBD1 (5 bases). Trimming shortened V by 5 bases and J by 1 base, and 8 bases separated the two germline ends. CDR1 SGHTA and CDR2 FQGNSA come from the germline V gene. There are 13 residues in the CDR3. CDR3 in DNA: TGTGCCAGCAGCCCGGGACGGAACACTGAAGCTTTCTTT. Protein product: CASSPGRNTEAFF. Full variable domain (remainder filled in from reference TRBV7-2 and TRBJ1-1): GAGVSQSPSNKVTEKGKDVELRCDPISGHTALYWYRQSLGQGLEFLIYFQGNSAPDKSGLPSDRFSAERTGGSVSTLTIQRTQQEDSAVYLCASSPGRNTEAFFGQGTRLTVV.

The chain uses TRBV6-6 and TRBJ2-5, with D perhaps being TRBD1 or TRBD2 (5 bases each). The ends were cut back, 4 bases at V and 5 bases at J, with 17 bases in the middle. Germline V CDR1 and CDR2: MNHNY, SVGAGI (reference sequence). This CDR3 is built from 15 residues. The CDR3, as DNA: TGTGCCAGCAGTTCCCCGGGGCTCTCTGTGGAGACCCAGTACTTC. Translating it yields CASSSPGLSVETQYF.

The V and J genes are TRBV30 and TRBJ1-6, with TRBD1 as a possible D gene (6 bases). The CDR3 contains 15 residues. Germline lookup yields CDR1 GTSNPN and CDR2 SVGIG (reference sequence). Trimming removed 0 bases from V and 10 bases from J, with 16 bases in between. CDR3 loop: CAWSVTSDRRSPLHF. CDR3 DNA sequence: TGTGCCTGGAGTGTAACGAGCGACAGGCGGTCACCCCTCCACTTT.

V and J are TRBV7-2 and TRBJ1-2, with TRBD1 as a possible D gene (6 bases). Germline V gives CDR1 SGHTA, CDR2 FQGNSA. The CDR3 covers 14 residues. The germline V and J ends were trimmed by 7 bases and 8 bases, with 20 bases remaining between them. The CDR3 region is CASTQETGPYGYTF. The CDR3 DNA reads TGTGCCAGCACCCAGGAAACAGGGCCCTACGGCTACACCTTC.

The chain combines TRBV5-6 with TRBJ1-2; possibly TRBD1 for D (5 bases). V lost 5 bases to trimming and J lost 6 bases, with 20 bases between them. Germline V gene sequence: CDR1 SGHDT, CDR2 YYEEEE. This CDR3 has 15 residues. The DNA for the CDR3 is TGTGCCAGCAGGGGGCAGGCGAGCCTATTGAATGGCTACACCTTC. Translation gives CASRGQASLLNGYTF.

This clone was seen only once. The rearrangement links TRBV10-3 to TRBJ1-3; TRBD1 is a possible D gene (5 bases). The CDR3 consists of 16 residues. V was pared by 6 bases and J by 0 bases, with 15 bases between. Germline CDR1 reads ENHRY; CDR2 reads SYGVKD. The DNA for the CDR3 is TGTGCCATCAGAGAACGACAGACGAGCTCTGGAAACACCATATATTTT. Protein sequence: CAIRERQTSSGNTIYF.

The chain recombines TRBV12-1 with TRBJ2-3. TRBV12-1 is assigned pseudogene status. This CDR3 spans 14 amino acids. The CDR3 here is CASSFCRRCDTQYF. The DNA for the CDR3 is TGTGCCAGCAGCTTTTGCCGTAGGTGCGATACGCAGTATTTT.

CDR3 in amino acids: CAWGQGGNSPLHF. As DNA, the CDR3 is TGTGCCTGGGGACAGGGAGGTAATTCACCCCTCCACTTT. The chain uses TRBV30 and TRBJ1-6, with 8 positions matching TRBD1. V trimming: 5 bases; J trimming: 6 bases; junction bases outside the gene matches: 3. The CDR3 spans 13 residues. In germline, CDR1 is GTSNPN, CDR2 SVGIG (reference sequence).

The chain uses TRBV19 and TRBJ1-6; a possible D gene is TRBD1 (6 bases). V was trimmed by 8 bases and J by 6 bases, leaving 20 bases between them. Germline CDR1 LNHDA, CDR2 SQIVND (reference sequence). The length of the CDR3 is 16 residues. The CDR3 loop is CASSDPKGGRNSPLHF. The CDR3 nucleotides are TGTGCCAGTTCTGACCCTAAGGGGGGGCGTAATTCACCCCTCCACTTT. Looking up the rest from reference TRBV19 and TRBJ1-6 gives the full variable domain: DGGITQSPKYLFRKEGQNVTLSCEQNLNHDAMYWYRQDPGQGLRLIYYSQIVNDFQKGDIAEGYSVSREKKESFPLTVTSAQKNPTAFYLCASSDPKGGRNSPLHFGNGTRLTVT.

This clone showed up just a few times. The V call is TRBV2, the J call TRBJ1-3; D is uncertain. This CDR3 comprises 15 residues. V lost 4 bases and J lost 4, with 14 bases in between. CDR1 is SNHLY, CDR2 FYNNEI, per germline. CDR3 loop: CASSGERTRGNTIYF. CDR3 sequence (DNA): TGTGCCAGCAGTGGCGAGCGGACGAGAGGAAACACCATATATTTT.

This clone was observed a few times. The gene calls are TRBV14 and TRBJ2-4, with TRBD2 matching over 7 bases. The germline V gene has CDR1 SGHDN and CDR2 FVKESK. V shed 6 bases, J shed 4 bases, and the junction held 3 bases outside the gene matches. The CDR3 is 13 amino acids. Here the CDR3 DNA reads TGTGCCAGCAGTCCCGGGGGGAAAAACATTCAGTACTTC. Its protein product is CASSPGGKNIQYF.